This T cell receptor (beta chain) was found in a study of cytomegalovirus exposure and HLA in healthy donors. The wider study: The platform used for the approximately 120 validation repertoires matched that of the approximately 710 first-cohort repertoires, a later analysis reported. Overall study findings and caveats: Across donors, most TCRs were seen rarely, yet some public ones were widespread.

Generated by immunoSEQ multiplex PCR, the TCRdb table keeps only in-frame clones and is missing some. The sample records 260,000 or so clones, roughly 91% being singletons. Donors came from a validation cohort of 90 to 150 subjects, distinct from the first 666-subject cohort. This CDR3 has 14 amino acids. CDR1 and CDR2 (germline): SGHRS, YFSETQ. The trim removed 3 bases at V and 8 bases at J, leaving 10 bases unmatched. In this sample, this clone turned up a few times. What it recognizes is unknown. The sample consisted of PBMCs. The sequence derives from a woman aged 30 to 39 in good health and CMV-seronegative. The chain carries TRBV5-1 and TRBJ2-7; 8 bases line up with TRBD2. For the CDR3, the DNA is TGCGCCAGCAGCTCCGAGCGGGAGTCTACGCAGCAGTACTTC. Its translation is CASSSERESTQQYF. Full variable domain (rest looked up from reference TRBV5-1 and TRBJ2-7): KAGVTQTPRYLIKTRGQQVTLSCSPISGHRSVSWYQQTPGQGLQFLFEYFSETQRNKGNFPGRFSGRQFSNSRSEMNVSTLELGDSALYLCASSSERESTQQYFGPGTRLTVT.